This T cell receptor (beta chain) was captured in a study of T cell responses to AZD1222 COVID-19 vaccine. Turning to this clone: The antigen is unknown.

Whole-study findings and limits: CD4 TCRs linked to vaccination spanned spike, dominating at 160-218 and 743-854. No day 14 peak samples; only post-peak repertoires were characterized.

Method: immunoSEQ multiplex PCR; TCRdb's copy keeps in-frame clones and lacks some. The data hold fewer than 180,000 clones, with approximately 92% observed a single time. Germline values: CDR1 SGHDN, CDR2 FVKESK. Trimming cost V 1 base and J 4 bases, with 11 bases left between them. This CDR3 is built from 14 residues. The sequence was obtained from an adult who received the AZD1222 COVID-19 vaccine. The rearrangement joins TRBV14 to TRBJ2-7; D is possibly TRBD1 (5 bases). Sequenced here: peripheral blood, sampled 28 days after the second AZD1222 dose. The CDR3 sequence: CASSQGLRDYEQYF. CDR3 DNA sequence: TGTGCCAGCAGCCAAGGGCTCAGGGATTACGAGCAGTACTTC.